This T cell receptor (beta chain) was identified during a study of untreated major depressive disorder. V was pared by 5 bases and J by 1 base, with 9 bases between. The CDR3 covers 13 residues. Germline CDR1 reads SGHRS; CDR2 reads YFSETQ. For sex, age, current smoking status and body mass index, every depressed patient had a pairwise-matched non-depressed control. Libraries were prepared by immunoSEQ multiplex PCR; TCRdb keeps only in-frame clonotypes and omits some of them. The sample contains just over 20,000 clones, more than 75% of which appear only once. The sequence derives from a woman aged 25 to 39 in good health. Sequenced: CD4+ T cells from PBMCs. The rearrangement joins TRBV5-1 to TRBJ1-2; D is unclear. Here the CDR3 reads CASRLDINYGYTF. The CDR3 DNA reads TGCGCCAGCAGACTAGACATTAACTATGGCTACACCTTC.